This TCR beta chain is from a study of human T cells and chemical hapten exposure. Study conclusions and caveats: Expanded TCRs created a significantly greater count of big CDR3 similarity clusters than controls did.

The sample's time point: patch test 2, 6 weeks after DPC sensitization. The treatment was: therapeutic diphenylcyclopropenone sensitization with weekly scalp DPC. Unfractionated whole blood served as the source for total RNA extraction. A note on this clonotype: Its antigen remains unknown.

CDR3 length: 15 amino acids. Between the trimmed V and J ends, which lost 5 bases and 3 bases, there was a span of 16 bases. The V gene's germline CDR1 is KGHSH and CDR2 LQKENI. The study used a library that attached unique molecular identifiers to individual cDNA molecules. TCRdb itself ran the RACE reads through MiXCR, one entry per CDR3 protein. The sample yields 80,000 to 100,000 distinct CDR3 sequences, about 9.3% seen once. The chain is built from TRBV18 and TRBJ1-1; D remains unclear. This TCR was sampled from a woman in her thirties or forties with alopecia areata. Some clones in this sample may be carry-over from other donors' samples. The sequenced sample was whole blood, obtained in connection with sensitization to the hapten diphenylcyclopropenone (DPC). CDR3 DNA sequence: TGTGCCAGCTCATCGTCCGGGAATTCGGACACTGAAGCTTTCTTT. This sequence encodes CASSSSGNSDTEAFF.